The 2 T cell receptor beta chains below all came from one sample that was sequenced in a study of OX40 agonist ivuxolimab in advanced cancers. Assay used: immunoSEQ multiplex PCR; TCRdb lists only in-frame clones, some missing. The repertoire holds around 13,000 clones, with about two thirds as singletons. The specimen was CD4+ or CD8+ T cells sorted from blood, collected in a trial of the OX40 agonist ivuxolimab. The receptors here all came from an adult with an advanced solid tumor such as melanoma, head and neck, liver or kidney cancer.

This chain joins TRBV6-6 and TRBJ1-2; perhaps TRBD1 as D (5 bases). The CDR3 is made up of 14 amino acids. Germline V CDR1 and CDR2: MNHNY, SVGAGI (reference sequence). V was shortened by 10 bases and J by 4 bases, with 19 bases between the two germline ends. CDR3 nucleotides: TGTGCCAACCCGTGGAGGGGTTGGGTCTATGGCTACACCTTC. Translated: CANPWRGWVYGYTF.

This clone was seen only a few times. The V and J genes are TRBV30 and TRBJ2-1, with no clear D. The CDR3 has 15 residues. Trimming took 1 base from V and 0 from J, leaving 10 bases between them. Germline-derived CDR1 and CDR2 are GTSNPN and SVGIG (reference sequence). The CDR3 DNA reads as TGTGCCTGGAGTGCCCTGGGAAGCTCCTACAATGAGCAGTTCTTC. Its translation: CAWSALGSSYNEQFF.